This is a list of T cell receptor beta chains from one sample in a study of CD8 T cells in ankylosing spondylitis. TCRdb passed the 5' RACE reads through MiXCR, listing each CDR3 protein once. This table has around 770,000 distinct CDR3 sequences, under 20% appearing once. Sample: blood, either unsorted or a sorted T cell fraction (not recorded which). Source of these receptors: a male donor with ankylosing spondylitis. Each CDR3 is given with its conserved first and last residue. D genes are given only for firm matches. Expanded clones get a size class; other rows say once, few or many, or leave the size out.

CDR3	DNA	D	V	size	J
CASSVQGGGNTEAFF	TGCGCCAGCAGCGTACAGGGAGGCGGGAACACTGAAGCTTTCTTT	NA	TRBV5-1	NA	TRBJ1-1
CASRIGTAGNTIYF	TGTGCCAGCAGGATCGGGACCGCGGGAAACACCATATATTTT	NA	TRBV7-9	few	TRBJ1-3
CASSQGLHSYEQYF	TGTGCCAGCAGCCAGGGGCTTCATTCCTACGAGCAGTACTTC	NA	TRBV3-1	NA	TRBJ2-7
CASSPDRARVSNEKLFF	TGTGCCAGCTCACCGGACAGGGCTAGAGTATCTAATGAAAAACTGTTTTTT	TRBD1	TRBV18	few	TRBJ1-4
CATGTGGYNEQFF	TGTGCCACCGGGACAGGGGGCTACAATGAGCAGTTCTTC	TRBD1	TRBV24-1	few	TRBJ2-1
CASIDRENGYTF	TGTGCCAGCATCGACAGGGAGAATGGCTACACCTTC	TRBD1	TRBV12-3/TRBV12-4	few	TRBJ1-2
CASSSNRPPRYGYTF	TGTGCCAGCAGCTCCAACAGGCCCCCCCGCTATGGCTACACCTTC	NA	TRBV7-2	few	TRBJ1-2
CATRKWETGELFF	TGTGCCACCAGGAAATGGGAGACCGGGGAGCTGTTTTTT	NA	TRBV24-1	few	TRBJ2-2
CASSPAGRGGGETQYF	TGTGCCAGCTCACCAGCGGGCAGGGGCGGAGGAGAGACCCAGTACTTC	NA	TRBV18	once	TRBJ2-5
CASSFEGSSSYNEQFF	TGTGCCAGCAGTTTTGAGGGTAGCAGCTCCTACAATGAGCAGTTCTTC	NA	TRBV12-3/TRBV12-4	NA	TRBJ2-1
CASSSSGRAADTQYF	TGTGCCAGCAGTTCTAGCGGGAGGGCCGCAGATACGCAGTATTTT	TRBD2	TRBV27	few	TRBJ2-3
CSVGRGVYEQYF	TGCAGCGTGGGTAGGGGGGTATACGAGCAGTACTTC	NA	TRBV29-1	NA	TRBJ2-7
CASSVSGGSSDTQYF	TGCGCCAGCAGCGTTAGCGGGGGGTCGAGCGATACGCAGTATTTT	TRBD2	TRBV5-1	NA	TRBJ2-3
CASSLLETQYF	TGCGCCAGCAGCTTGCTGGAGACCCAGTACTTC	NA	TRBV5-6	many	TRBJ2-5
CASSFVSREDTQYF	TGTGCCAGCAGCTTCGTCTCCCGGGAAGATACGCAGTATTTT	NA	TRBV7-9	NA	TRBJ2-3
CASSYDQGSEQFF	TGCGCCAGCAGTTATGATCAGGGGTCTGAGCAGTTCTTC	NA	TRBV5-1	NA	TRBJ2-1
CASSEASGVQNIQYF	TGCGCCAGCAGCGAAGCTAGCGGGGTACAAAACATTCAGTACTTC	TRBD2	TRBV4-1	few	TRBJ2-4
CASSKNSPLHF	TGTGCCAGCAGCAAGAATTCACCCCTCCACTTT	NA	TRBV21-1	NA	TRBJ1-6
CSASVAGTYEQYF	TGCAGTGCTAGTGTAGCGGGAACCTACGAGCAGTACTTC	TRBD2	TRBV20-1	NA	TRBJ2-7
CASSQDGGLSSYNEQFF	TGTGCCAGCAGCCAAGACGGCGGATTGAGCTCCTACAATGAGCAGTTCTTC	NA	TRBV4-2	NA	TRBJ2-1
CASRTGTELNQPQHF	TGTGCCAGCAGGACCGGGACAGAACTTAATCAGCCCCAGCATTTT	TRBD1	TRBV28	few	TRBJ1-5
CASSFKRGAGGNTIYF	TGTGCCAGCAGCTTCAAAAGGGGGGCTGGTGGAAACACCATATATTTT	NA	TRBV7-9	NA	TRBJ1-3
CASLQGAGRPEAFF	TGTGCCAGCTTACAGGGCGCGGGGCGGCCTGAAGCTTTCTTT	NA	TRBV12-3/TRBV12-4	few	TRBJ1-1
CASRDRGAPLHF	TGTGCCAGTAGGGACAGGGGGGCACCCCTCCACTTT	TRBD1	TRBV25-1	NA	TRBJ1-6
CASSFGQGPGEQFF	TGTGCCAGCAGCTTCGGACAGGGGCCGGGTGAGCAGTTCTTC	TRBD1	TRBV7-9	NA	TRBJ2-1
CAWSGDSLTTNEKLFF	TGTGCCTGGAGTGGGGACAGCTTAACAACTAATGAAAAACTGTTTTTT	TRBD1	TRBV30	few	TRBJ1-4
CASSAPRDTQYF	TGCGCCAGCAGCGCTCCGAGGGATACGCAGTATTTT	NA	TRBV4-1	NA	TRBJ2-3
CASSLAPGTEETQYF	TGTGCCAGCAGCTTAGCACCTGGGACGGAAGAGACCCAGTACTTC	NA	TRBV7-3	few	TRBJ2-5
CASSLARTGRAFEQYF	TGTGCCAGCAGTTTAGCGAGGACAGGGAGAGCGTTCGAGCAGTACTTC	TRBD1	TRBV12-3/TRBV12-4	many	TRBJ2-7
CASRLTGQSYEQYF	TGTGCCAGCAGACTCACCGGGCAGTCCTACGAGCAGTACTTC	NA	TRBV6-2/TRBV6-3	NA	TRBJ2-7
CASSYRTSGGANTDTQYF	TGTGCCAGCAGCTACCGGACTAGCGGGGGGGCGAACACAGATACGCAGTATTTT	TRBD2	TRBV11-1	few	TRBJ2-3